This record covers a single TCR beta chain. Its antigen is unidentified. A read error may produce the germline difference seen at one junction end. A modified ARM-PCR protocol with three rounds of nested PCR amplified TCRbeta. TCRdb processed the multiplex PCR reads anew with MiXCR; each CDR3 protein has one entry. The sample has fewer than 120,000 distinct CDR3 sequences, approximately 84% seen once. This specimen comes from a study of tumor and adjacent non-tumor tissue in lung cancer. Across the whole study: Patients comprised 12 adenocarcinoma, a couple of squamous cell carcinoma and 1 small cell lung cancer. Patients were aged about 31 to 85, 10 men and roughly five women, stage I to III. Study findings and constraints: Higher tumor TCR diversity was associated with shorter survival.

Germline CDR1 SGHAT, CDR2 FQDESV (reference sequence). The CDR3 totals 12 residues. The template was RNA from unsorted bulk tissue. The receptor's source is a man aged 70-80 years with non-small cell lung cancer. The V and J genes are TRBV11-1 and TRBJ1-2, with D unclear. Sequenced input: lung tumor tissue. CDR3 loop: CTSSLYRYGYSF. In DNA, the CDR3 is TGTACCAGCAGCTTGTACAGATATGGCTACAGCTTC.